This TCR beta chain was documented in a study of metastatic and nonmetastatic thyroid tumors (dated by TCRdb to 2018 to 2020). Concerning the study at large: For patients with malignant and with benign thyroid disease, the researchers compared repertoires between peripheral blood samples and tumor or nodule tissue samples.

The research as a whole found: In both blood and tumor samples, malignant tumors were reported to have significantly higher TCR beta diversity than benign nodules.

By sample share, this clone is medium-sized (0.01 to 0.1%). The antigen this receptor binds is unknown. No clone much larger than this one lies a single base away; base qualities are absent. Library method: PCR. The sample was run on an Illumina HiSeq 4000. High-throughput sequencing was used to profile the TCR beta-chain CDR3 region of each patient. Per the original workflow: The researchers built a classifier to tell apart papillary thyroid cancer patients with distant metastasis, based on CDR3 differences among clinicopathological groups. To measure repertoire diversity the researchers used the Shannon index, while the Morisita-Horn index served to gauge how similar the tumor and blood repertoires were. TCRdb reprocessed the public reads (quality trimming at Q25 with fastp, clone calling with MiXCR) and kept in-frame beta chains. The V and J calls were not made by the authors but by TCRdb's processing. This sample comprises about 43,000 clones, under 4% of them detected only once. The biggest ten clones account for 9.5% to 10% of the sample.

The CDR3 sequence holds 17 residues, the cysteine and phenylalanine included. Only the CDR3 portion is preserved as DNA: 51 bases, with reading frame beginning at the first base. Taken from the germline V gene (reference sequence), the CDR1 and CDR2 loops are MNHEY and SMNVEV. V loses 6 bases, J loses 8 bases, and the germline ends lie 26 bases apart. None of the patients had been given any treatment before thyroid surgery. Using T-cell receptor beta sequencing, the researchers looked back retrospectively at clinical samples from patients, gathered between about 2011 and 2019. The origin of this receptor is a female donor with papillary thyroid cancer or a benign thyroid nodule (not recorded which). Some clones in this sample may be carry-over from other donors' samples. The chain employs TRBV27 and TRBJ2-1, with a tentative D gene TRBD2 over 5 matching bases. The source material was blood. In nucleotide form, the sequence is TGTGCCAGCAGCCCGACTACAATTCTTCTCGTAGGCGATGAGCAGTTCTTC. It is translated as CASSPTTILLVGDEQFF.